This TCR beta chain was identified in a study of T-cell reconstitution after alpha-beta-depleted transplantation in children. The TCRbeta library incorporated unique molecular identifiers. TCRdb passed the PCR reads through MiXCR, listing each CDR3 protein once. The sample includes 240,000 or so distinct CDR3 sequences, around 12% of them seen just once. The CDR3 has 15 residues. V shed 1 base, J shed 5 bases, and the junction held 5 bases outside the gene matches. Germline CDR1 reads SQVTM; CDR2 reads ANQGSEA. This clonotype was detected ten times or more. This TCR was recovered from a human donor who donated a stem cell graft to a child with acute lymphoblastic leukemia. Sample: PBMCs from the stem cell graft donor, taken from the stem cell graft. This rearrangement joins TRBV29-1 to TRBJ2-2, with 9 positions matching TRBD1. The CDR3 is CSVEGGQGKTGELFF. In nucleotides, the CDR3 is TGCAGCGTTGAAGGGGGACAGGGAAAGACCGGGGAGCTGTTTTTT.